Included here is one T cell receptor (beta chain) sequence, with context. Its antigen remains unidentified. With 60 Vbeta and 13 Jbeta primers, the PCR was carried out. Sequencing used immunoSEQ multiplex PCR; TCRdb keeps in-frame clones, though not all of them. The table lists roughly 170,000 clones, more than 70% of them singletons. The data stem from a study of cytomegalovirus exposure and HLA in healthy donors. Findings and caveats of the study: In a later analysis, specific HLA alleles were associated with approximately 17,000 TCR beta sequences at a 0.05 false discovery rate.

Trimming pared 1 base from V and 3 bases from J, leaving 9 bases between. The V gene's germline CDR1 is GTSNPN and CDR2 SVGIG (reference sequence). This CDR3 is 13 amino acids long. This clonotype originated in a woman in her fifties or sixties in good health and CMV-seropositive. The rearrangement uses TRBV30 and TRBJ1-2; possible D gene TRBD1, 6 bases. Input material: PBMCs. CDR3: CAWSADRDYGYTF. CDR3 coding DNA: TGTGCCTGGAGTGCGGACAGAGACTATGGCTACACCTTC.